Each of the 8 T cell receptor beta chains below was sequenced from the same sample in a study of T-cell reconstitution after alpha-beta-depleted transplantation in children. For TCRbeta, the library was prepared with unique molecular identifiers. From the PCR reads, TCRdb called clonotypes with MiXCR, one entry per CDR3 protein. The sample shows about 470,000 distinct CDR3 sequences, around 46% of them seen only once. Sequences were derived from PBMCs, sampled before TCRalphabeta/CD19-depleted stem cell transplant. The receptors shown here come from a girl aged 2 to 9 with aplastic anemia, due to receive a stem cell transplant.

The rearrangement joins TRBV20-1 to TRBJ2-1; D might be TRBD2 (5 bases). CDR3 size: 13 residues. V was cut by 1 base and J by 16 bases, with 20 bases left in between. Germline CDR1 and CDR2: DFQATT and SNEGSKA (reference sequence). Here the CDR3 reads CSARVTGRVPIFF. In DNA form, the CDR3 reads TGCAGTGCTAGAGTGACCGGGCGGGTCCCAATCTTCTTC.

The J gene is TRBJ2-4, the V gene TRBV28; 9 bases line up with TRBD1. This CDR3 contains 16 residues. The germline CDR1 and CDR2 sequences are MDHEN and SYDVKM. The V and J ends lost 7 bases and 2 bases, in that order; junction bases with no gene match: 9. CDR3 in amino acids: CASIGDRAGTKNIQYF. The CDR3 DNA is TGTGCCAGCATCGGGGACAGGGCCGGGACCAAAAACATTCAGTACTTC.

This sequence joins TRBV5-1 and TRBJ1-2, with D possibly being TRBD1 (5 bases). Germline loops: CDR1 SGHRS, CDR2 YFSETQ. With 4 bases removed from V and 3 bases from J, the gap between germline ends came to 10 bases. This CDR3 comprises 13 residues. The CDR3, as DNA: TGCGCCAGCAGCCCCGACAGCGACTATGGCTACACCTTC. Its translation is CASSPDSDYGYTF.

The rearrangement joins TRBV29-1 to TRBJ2-1; 7 nucleotides line up with TRBD1. Germline V CDR1 and CDR2: SQVTM, ANQGSEA. The V and J ends lost 0 bases and 7 bases, in that order; junction bases with no gene match: 6. The CDR3 has 14 amino acids. The CDR3, as DNA: TGCAGCGTTGAAGATCCAACAGGGGTAAATGAGCAGTTCTTC. It yields the protein CSVEDPTGVNEQFF.

The V gene is TRBV7-2, the J gene TRBJ2-1; 8 nucleotides line up with TRBD2. CDR3 length equals 15 residues. V lost 3 bases and J lost 9; bases outside the gene matches: 10. Germline loops: CDR1 SGHTA, CDR2 FQGNSA. DNA of the CDR3: TGTGCCAGCAGCTTGCGAGCGGGAGTCGGATCTGAGCAGTTCTTC. Protein product: CASSLRAGVGSEQFF.

The V call is TRBV9, the J call TRBJ2-5; D uncertain. The CDR3 consists of 15 residues. Trimming pared 1 base from V and 4 bases from J, leaving 14 bases between. Per germline, CDR1 SGDLS and CDR2 YYNGEE. As DNA, the CDR3 is TGTGCCAGCAGCGTACTGGTCGGCCCTACAGAGACCCAGTACTTC. Translated, it gives CASSVLVGPTETQYF. The full variable domain, rest sourced from reference TRBV9 and TRBJ2-5, is DSGVTQTPKHLITATGQRVTLRCSPRSGDLSVYWYQQSLDQGLQFLIQYYNGEERAKGNILERFSAQQFPDLHSELNLSSLELGDSALYFCASSVLVGPTETQYFGPGTRLLVL.

The rearrangement uses TRBV5-1 and TRBJ2-3, with 10 bases fitting TRBD1. V was clipped by 7 bases and J by 6 bases; unmatched bases: 11. CDR1 and CDR2 (germline): SGHRS, YFSETQ. This CDR3 spans 15 amino acids. CDR3 coding DNA: TGCGCCAGCCGGCGGCAGGACAGGGGGTTGGATACGCAGTATTTT. This encodes CASRRQDRGLDTQYF.

At least ten counts were recorded for this clonotype. At one end the junction does not follow the germline gene, possibly because of a read error. V and J are TRBV9 and TRBJ2-2, with 8 bases identical to TRBD2. In germline, CDR1 is SGDLS, CDR2 YYNGEE. This CDR3 is built from 14 residues. The CDR3 DNA follows: TGTGCCAGCAGCGGACTAGCGAAAACCGGGGAGCTGTTTTTT. Translated, it gives CASSGLAKTGELFF. The full variable domain, with the rest looked up from reference TRBV9 and TRBJ2-2, is DSGVTQTPKHLITATGQRVTLRCSPRSGDLSVYWYQQSLDQGLQFLIQYYNGEERAKGNILERFSAQQFPDLHSELNLSSLELGDSALYFCASSGLAKTGELFFGEGSRLTVL.